What follows are 11 T cell receptor beta chains derived from one specimen sequenced in a study of T-cell reconstitution after alpha-beta-depleted transplantation in children. TCRbeta library preparation incorporated unique molecular identifiers. TCRdb fed the PCR reads into MiXCR, producing one record per CDR3 protein. Of about 280,000 distinct CDR3 sequences listed, roughly 12% were seen once; the top ten hold 20% to 25%. The sample was peripheral blood, taken 180 days after TCRalphabeta/CD19-depleted stem cell transplant. The receptors were gathered from a male patient aged 2 to 10 who had a stem cell transplant for chronic granulomatous disease, so the T cells may come from the graft donor.

J is TRBJ2-1 and V is TRBV23-1, with D tentatively TRBD1 (6 bases). TRBV23-1 is filed as an ORF, its function uncertain. The CDR3 is 19 amino acids. V gave up 3 bases and J gave up 6 bases, with 27 bases separating them. CDR3 in DNA: TGCGCCAGCAGTCAGCAACAACAGGGTAGCCCTCTCTACTGCAATGAGCAGTTCTTC. Translating it yields CASSQQQQGSPLYCNEQFF.

This clonotype was seen repeatedly, ten times or more. J is TRBJ2-7 and V is TRBV29-1, with D perhaps TRBD1 (6 bases). V was trimmed by 4 bases and J by 0 bases, leaving 13 bases between them. There are 14 residues in the CDR3. Germline V CDR1 and CDR2: SQVTM, ANQGSEA. The CDR3 protein is CSVVRQESSYEQYF. The CDR3 nucleotides are TGCAGCGTTGTTCGACAGGAGAGCTCCTACGAGCAGTACTTC.

This clonotype has at least ten counts. The CDR3 coding sequence is TGTGCCAGCAGCTTCGGGACCGCTACCTACGAGCAGTACTTC. Translation gives CASSFGTATYEQYF. V is TRBV7-9 and J is TRBJ2-7; D may be TRBD1 or TRBD2 (5 bases each). Trimming took 3 bases from V and 2 from J, leaving 11 bases between them. Germline V gene lookup returns CDR1 SEHNR and CDR2 FQNEAQ (reference sequence). The CDR3 consists of 14 residues.

This clonotype has at least ten counts. The chain employs TRBV7-2 and TRBJ2-3; no clear D gene. V was trimmed by 4 bases and J by 0 bases, leaving 5 bases between them. The length of the CDR3 is 13 residues. The germline V gene has CDR1 SGHTA and CDR2 FQGNSA. CDR3 loop: CASSWWSTDTQYF. CDR3 in DNA: TGTGCCAGCAGCTGGTGGAGCACAGATACGCAGTATTTT.

In this sample, this clonotype turned up many times. The chain is built from TRBV3-1 and TRBJ2-1; 7 bases are a match to TRBD1. CDR3 length: 12 amino acids. Per the germline V gene, CDR1 is LGHDT and CDR2 is YNNKEL (reference sequence). The V gene end was trimmed by 4 bases and the J gene end by 8 bases; junction bases not matched to a gene: 2. CDR3 region: CASSPTGYEQFF. The CDR3 nucleotides are TGTGCCAGCAGCCCGACAGGGTATGAGCAGTTCTTC.

This clonotype was seen ten or more times. The rearrangement uses TRBV29-1 and TRBJ2-5, with D possibly matching TRBD2 (7 bases). The CDR3 has 13 amino acids. Trimming removed 8 bases at V and 2 bases at J, with 15 bases between. Germline CDR1 SQVTM, CDR2 ANQGSEA. The CDR3 DNA is TGCAGCCCTGAGGCGGGGGCTCAAGAGACCCAGTACTTC. Protein: CSPEAGAQETQYF.

In its sample, this clonotype was seen many times. V usage is TRBV7-6 and J usage is TRBJ2-3; either TRBD1 or TRBD2 may fit D (5 bases each). Germline loops: CDR1 SGHVS, CDR2 FNYEAQ. This CDR3 is built from 13 residues. Trimming stripped 1 base from V and 6 bases from J, with 8 bases between. The CDR3 bases are TGTGCCAGCAGCTTAGTATGGGGGGATACGCAGTATTTT. Residues: CASSLVWGDTQYF. Together with reference TRBV7-6 and TRBJ2-3, the CDR3 gives the full variable domain: GAGVSQSPRYKVTKRGQDVALRCDPISGHVSLYWYRQALGQGPEFLTYFNYEAQQDKSGLPNDRFSAERPEGSISTLTIQRTEQRDSAMYRCASSLVWGDTQYFGPGTRLTVL.

This clonotype was seen ten or more times. The chain recombines TRBV5-5 with TRBJ2-2, with a tentative D call TRBD1 (5 bases). Germline values: CDR1 SGHKS, CDR2 YYEKEE (reference sequence). The CDR3 extends over 16 amino acids. Trimming shortened V by 2 bases and J by 3 bases, and 14 bases separated the two germline ends. The CDR3 sequence is CASSFLHRIDTGELFF. DNA for the CDR3: TGTGCCAGCAGCTTCCTTCACAGGATCGACACCGGGGAGCTGTTTTTT.

This clonotype has a count of ten or more. The chain joins TRBV2 to TRBJ1-5, with D maybe TRBD1 (5 bases). This CDR3 contains 16 residues. Germline V gives CDR1 SNHLY, CDR2 FYNNEI. The germline V and J ends were trimmed by 4 bases and 7 bases, with 20 bases remaining between them. CDR3 sequence reads: CASSAPGGAVPQPQHF. The CDR3 DNA reads TGTGCCAGCAGTGCCCCCGGGGGTGCCGTCCCACAGCCCCAGCATTTT.

This clonotype was recorded once. Because the CDR3 is missing its conserved closing phenylalanine or tryptophan, this is likely a read error. It is unclear where the CDR3 begins or ends on the DNA, so no DNA is shown, and the CDR3 is as TCRdb lists it. This chain joins TRBV15 and TRBJ1-5; the table's D call, TRBD1, was not checked against the DNA. Germline CDR1 LNHNV, CDR2 YYDKDF (reference sequence). The CDR3 totals 16 residues, both ends included. The CDR3 here is CATSGTGTGANQPQQL.

This clonotype was detected many times. CDR3 bases: TGTGCCAGCAGTTACAGTACAGGGTCGGATACGCAGTATTTT. Translated: CASSYSTGSDTQYF. V usage is TRBV6-5 and J usage is TRBJ2-3, with a tentative D call TRBD1 (6 bases). Germline V gene lookup returns CDR1 MNHEY and CDR2 SVGAGI. V shed 2 bases and J shed 6 bases, with 12 bases lying between them. The length of the CDR3 is 14 residues.